A selection of T cell receptor beta chains follows, all from one sample in a study of blood T cells in healthy people across ages. TCRdb re-derived calls from the 5' RACE reads in MiXCR, one entry per CDR3 protein. Of hundreds of thousands of distinct CDR3 sequences in the sample, around a quarter are singletons; the top ten hold 3%. In addition, the sample was reused for a study of T cells of mothers and their children.

Material: blood. These receptors came from a boy under 18 in good health. Both conserved end residues are part of each CDR3. Each record gives: V gene, J gene, clone size, D gene, CDR3 protein, CDR3 DNA. A D gene is named only where the DNA matches it firmly. Rows give clone size only sometimes, using once, few, many, or a class for an expanded clone.

V gene: TRBV20-1; J gene: TRBJ1-5; clone size: NA; D gene: TRBD1; CDR3 protein: CSASVGQGTQPQHF; CDR3 DNA: TGCAGTGCTAGCGTTGGACAGGGGACTCAGCCCCAGCATTTT
V gene: TRBV12-3/TRBV12-4; J gene: TRBJ2-5; clone size: many; D gene: NA; CDR3 protein: CASRAGETQYF; CDR3 DNA: TGTGCCAGCAGGGCAGGGGAGACCCAGTACTTC
V gene: TRBV9; J gene: TRBJ2-1; clone size: few; D gene: NA; CDR3 protein: CASSAGSKNEQFF; CDR3 DNA: TGTGCCAGCAGCGCCGGGTCCAAGAATGAGCAGTTCTTC
V gene: TRBV5-1; J gene: TRBJ2-7; clone size: NA; D gene: TRBD1; CDR3 protein: CASSLVGTGRVDYEQYF; CDR3 DNA: TGCGCCAGCAGCTTGGTGGGGACAGGACGGGTCGACTACGAGCAGTACTTC
V gene: TRBV7-8; J gene: TRBJ2-1; clone size: NA; D gene: TRBD1; CDR3 protein: CASSPRQGHYNEQFF; CDR3 DNA: TGTGCCAGCAGCCCCAGACAGGGGCACTACAATGAGCAGTTCTTC
V gene: TRBV3-1; J gene: TRBJ1-4; clone size: few; D gene: NA; CDR3 protein: CASSPAPGVATNEKLFF; CDR3 DNA: TGTGCCAGCAGCCCAGCTCCGGGGGTGGCAACTAATGAAAAACTGTTTTTT
V gene: TRBV4-1; J gene: TRBJ2-1; clone size: many; D gene: TRBD2; CDR3 protein: CASSQALAGEQFF; CDR3 DNA: TGCGCCAGCAGCCAGGCGCTAGCGGGGGAGCAGTTCTTC
V gene: TRBV20-1; J gene: TRBJ2-5; clone size: few; D gene: TRBD2; CDR3 protein: CSATGGVAGVQETQYF; CDR3 DNA: TGCAGTGCTACCGGAGGGGTAGCGGGGGTTCAAGAGACCCAGTACTTC
V gene: TRBV27; J gene: TRBJ2-1; clone size: NA; D gene: NA; CDR3 protein: CASASGSSYNEQFF; CDR3 DNA: TGTGCCAGCGCCTCAGGAAGCTCCTACAATGAGCAGTTCTTC
V gene: TRBV28; J gene: TRBJ2-3; clone size: NA; D gene: NA; CDR3 protein: CASNRRGTGAYTQYF; CDR3 DNA: TGTGCCAGCAACCGGAGGGGAACGGGGGCTTATACGCAGTATTTT
V gene: TRBV19; J gene: TRBJ2-7; clone size: few; D gene: TRBD2; CDR3 protein: CASSTSGTSDTYEQYF; CDR3 DNA: TGTGCCAGTAGTACTTCCGGGACTAGCGATACCTACGAGCAGTACTTC
V gene: TRBV6-6; J gene: TRBJ2-1; clone size: few; D gene: NA; CDR3 protein: CASSYPGHGSYNEQFF; CDR3 DNA: TGTGCCAGCAGTTACCCGGGACATGGATCCTACAATGAGCAGTTCTTC
V gene: TRBV6-2/TRBV6-3; J gene: TRBJ2-5; clone size: NA; D gene: NA; CDR3 protein: CASSSRGKKETQYF; CDR3 DNA: TGTGCCAGCAGTTCCCGGGGGAAGAAAGAGACCCAGTACTTC
V gene: TRBV12-3/TRBV12-4; J gene: TRBJ2-7; clone size: NA; D gene: NA; CDR3 protein: CASSSRAGKTTSSYEQYF; CDR3 DNA: TGTGCCAGCAGTTCTCGGGCAGGCAAAACCACGAGCTCCTACGAGCAGTACTTC
V gene: TRBV24-1; J gene: TRBJ2-1; clone size: NA; D gene: TRBD1; CDR3 protein: CATSDTSPGQGGTEQFF; CDR3 DNA: TGTGCCACCAGTGATACTTCACCGGGACAGGGAGGTACTGAGCAGTTCTTC
V gene: TRBV20-1; J gene: TRBJ1-4; clone size: NA; D gene: NA; CDR3 protein: CSARVTGLYNEKLFF; CDR3 DNA: TGCAGTGCTAGAGTTACAGGGCTCTATAATGAAAAACTGTTTTTT